These 16 T cell receptor beta chains came from one sample sequenced in a study of blood T cells in healthy people across ages. Through a sample-barcoded 5' primer and a J-beta primer mix, a second PCR was run for about 6 to 11 cycles. MiXCR, run by TCRdb on the 5' RACE reads, gives a single entry per CDR3 protein. The sample holds 1.4 million to 1.5 million distinct CDR3 sequences, roughly 40% seen once. Sample: blood. All receptors come from a woman younger than 35 in good health.

Concerning this clonotype itself: Mismatch with germline at one junction end may stem from a read error. The chain combines TRBV28 with TRBJ2-5, with D possibly matching TRBD2 (6 bases). CDR1 MDHEN and CDR2 SYDVKM come from the germline V gene. CDR3 length: 15 amino acids. This chain's CDR3 is CASNLASAGGKTQYF. The CDR3 DNA is TGTGCCAGCAATTTAGCATCAGCCGGGGGAAAGACCCAGTACTTC. The full variable domain, its missing parts supplied by reference TRBV28 and TRBJ2-5, is DVKVTQSSRYLVKRTGEKVFLECVQDMDHENMFWYRQDPGLGLRLIYFSYDVKMKEKGDIPEGYSVSREKKERFSLILESASTNQTSMYLCASNLASAGGKTQYFGPGTRLLVL.

In this sample, this clonotype turned up a few times. The V call is TRBV5-1, the J call TRBJ2-7; 11 nucleotides align to TRBD2. The V gene end was trimmed by 3 bases and the J gene end by 1 base; junction bases not matched to a gene: 9. The CDR3 loop spans 17 amino acids. Germline lookup yields CDR1 SGHRS and CDR2 YFSETQ. CDR3 sequence reads: CASSSGTSGLISYEQYF. CDR3 nucleotides: TGCGCCAGCAGCTCCGGGACTAGCGGACTTATTTCCTACGAGCAGTACTTC. The whole variable domain, remainder taken from reference TRBV5-1 and TRBJ2-7, is KAGVTQTPRYLIKTRGQQVTLSCSPISGHRSVSWYQQTPGQGLQFLFEYFSETQRNKGNFPGRFSGRQFSNSRSEMNVSTLELGDSALYLCASSSGTSGLISYEQYFGPGTRLTVT.

V usage is TRBV20-1 and J usage is TRBJ2-1; 8 nucleotides match TRBD2. The J call may be in error: the DNA end matches TRBJ2-7 better. Germline V lookup: CDR1 DFQATT, CDR2 SNEGSKA (reference sequence). This CDR3 is built from 16 residues. CDR3 loop: CSAPGLAPEVYNEQYF. In DNA form, the CDR3 reads TGCAGTGCTCCAGGACTAGCCCCGGAGGTCTACAATGAGCAGTACTTC.

In this sample, this clonotype turned up a few times. J is TRBJ2-7 and V is TRBV7-3; D remains ambiguous. CDR1 and CDR2 from the germline V gene are SGHTA and FQGTGA. This CDR3 region has 12 residues. Trimming pared 4 bases from V and 7 bases from J, leaving 11 bases between. The CDR3 loop is CASSSAISEQYF. The CDR3 nucleotides are TGTGCCAGCAGCTCGGCGATCAGTGAGCAGTACTTC.

The CDR3: CASSLSLAGGETQYF. CDR3 in DNA: TGTGCCAGCAGTTTAAGTCTAGCGGGGGGGGAGACCCAGTACTTC. V is TRBV28 and J is TRBJ2-5; 12 nucleotides align to TRBD2. CDR3 length: 15 amino acids. Looked up from germline, CDR1 is MDHEN and CDR2 is SYDVKM. Trimming removed 2 bases from V and 5 bases from J; junction bases left unmatched: 3.

Of note for this clonotype: At one boundary the junction diverges from the germline segment, which might be a read error. The CDR3 is CAISESSSGNTTYF. The CDR3 DNA reads as TGTGCCATCAGTGAGTCGAGCTCTGGAAACACCACATATTTT. This chain links TRBV10-3 with TRBJ1-3; D is undetermined. Looked up from germline, CDR1 is ENHRY and CDR2 is SYGVKD. The CDR3 has 14 amino acids.

This clonotype came up a few times. CDR3 nucleotides: TGCAGTGCACCCACTAGCGGGGCTAACAATGAGCAGTTCTTC. This translates into CSAPTSGANNEQFF. V is TRBV20-1 and J is TRBJ2-1; 10 positions agree with TRBD2. Germline V lookup: CDR1 DFQATT, CDR2 SNEGSKA (reference sequence). The CDR3 spans 14 residues. The V gene end was trimmed by 6 bases and the J gene end by 5 bases; junction bases not matched to a gene: 7.

As concerns this clonotype: One end of the junction is discordant with germline, which a read error may explain. The V call is TRBV5-1, the J call TRBJ2-3; TRBD2 aligns across 7 bases. CDR3 length equals 17 residues. Germline lookup yields CDR1 SGHRS and CDR2 YFSETQ. In DNA, the CDR3 is TGCGCCAGCAGCTCCGCGACTAGCAGGGAGAGCACAGATACGCAATATTTT. Protein sequence: CASSSATSRESTDTQYF.

This clonotype was counted only a few times. DNA of the CDR3: TGTGCCAGCAGCCCCACACGCGACGGGGGATATACGCAGTATTTT. Translation: CASSPTRDGGYTQYF. This chain uses TRBV6-1 with TRBJ2-3; D might be TRBD2 (6 bases). Deletions cut 6 bases from V and 7 bases from J, with 20 bases between. Germline V gene sequence: CDR1 MNHNS, CDR2 SASEGT. The CDR3 length is 15 residues.

There are a few counts of this clonotype. J is TRBJ2-7 and V is TRBV7-2, with a tentative D call TRBD1 (5 bases). Germline CDR1 SGHTA, CDR2 FQGNSA. The CDR3 totals 14 residues. V was shortened by 1 base and J by 6 bases, with 13 bases between the two germline ends. CDR3 sequence (DNA): TGTGCCAGCAGCTTAGTTCACAGGCTGTCCGAGCAGTACTTC. It specifies CASSLVHRLSEQYF.

This clonotype showed up just a few times. This sequence joins TRBV5-1 and TRBJ2-1, with a possible D match to TRBD2 (6 bases). Trimming took 0 bases from V and 8 from J, leaving 18 bases between them. The CDR3 consists of 16 residues. CDR1 SGHRS and CDR2 YFSETQ come from the germline V gene. The CDR3 sequence: CASSLGSAGILDEQFF. The CDR3 region has the DNA TGCGCCAGCAGCTTGGGTTCTGCGGGAATCTTAGATGAGCAGTTCTTC.

This clonotype was counted between two and nine times. The rearrangement links TRBV10-2 to TRBJ2-7, with TRBD2 matching over 11 bases. This CDR3 has 15 amino acids. Germline assignment: CDR1 WSHSY and CDR2 SAAADI. Germline trimming cut 8 bases from V and 0 bases from J; bases unmatched to any gene: 6. The CDR3 DNA reads TGCGCCAGCCGACAAGGGACTAGCGGCTCCTACGAGCAGTACTTC. Protein: CASRQGTSGSYEQYF.

V and J are TRBV4-2 and TRBJ2-7, with no clear D. V gave up 1 base and J gave up 2 bases, with 12 bases separating them. CDR1 and CDR2 (germline): LGHNA, YNFKEQ. CDR3 length: 15 residues. The CDR3 region has the DNA TGTGCCAGCAGCCAAGGCAGGACCGCCACCTACGAGCAGTACTTC. Translating it yields CASSQGRTATYEQYF.

The V call is TRBV4-2, the J call TRBJ2-1; D possibly matches TRBD1 or TRBD2 (5 bases each). The CDR3 totals 15 residues. Between the trimmed V and J ends, which lost 7 bases and 0 bases, there was a span of 13 bases. CDR1 is LGHNA and CDR2 is YNFKEQ in the germline V gene. CDR3 nucleotides: TGTGCCAGCAACCCGGGGACCTACTCCTACAATGAGCAGTTCTTC. Translation: CASNPGTYSYNEQFF.

This clonotype was seen only a few times. The CDR3 DNA reads TGTGCCTGGAGTGTACAGACCCAAGAGACCCAGTACTTC. Residues: CAWSVQTQETQYF. The genes are TRBV30 and TRBJ2-5; D gene ambiguous. This CDR3 comprises 13 residues. Germline-derived CDR1 and CDR2 are GTSNPN and SVGIG (reference sequence). The V end was cut by 0 bases, the J end by 1 base, with 6 bases between.

This clonotype appeared a few times. The rearrangement uses TRBV6-1 and TRBJ1-5, with D perhaps TRBD1 (5 bases). From germline, CDR1 is MNHNS and CDR2 SASEGT. The germline V and J ends were trimmed by 6 bases and 2 bases, with 14 bases remaining between them. CDR3 size: 15 residues. The CDR3 region is CASRQRGGGNQPQHF. The CDR3 DNA is TGTGCCAGCAGGCAGCGGGGAGGGGGCAATCAGCCCCAGCATTTT.